This T cell receptor (beta chain) is drawn from a study of control samples from healthy donors and cancer patients (dated by TCRdb to about 2020). About this clone itself: This receptor's antigen is unknown. No quality values exist for individual bases; no much larger clone is one base distant.

The protocol used for the library was the immunoSEQ multiplex PCR assay. The source is immuneACCESS, and TCRdb retained only in-frame sequences with V and J called. Part of the clones is not carried over; for the studies checked, unresolved V genes explain less than half of this, and the remainder is unexplained. The sample table contains some 76,000 clones; only one count was recorded for around 92% of them. The ten largest clones take up around 19% of the sample. The CDR1 and CDR2 encoded by the germline V gene (reference sequence) are MNHNY and SVGAGI. The CDR3 holds 14 amino acids from the cysteine to the phenylalanine. Kept here is only the CDR3 DNA, which spans 42 bases and is read in frame from base 1. Trimmed from V: 7 bases; trimmed from J: 1 base; junction bases lacking a gene match: 5.

The sequence joins TRBV6-6 to TRBJ1-1; 8 bases in the middle match TRBD1. The TCR originated in a man in his sixties with lung cancer. Input material: PBMCs. The CDR3 is CASTLGQANTEAFF. The nucleotides are TGTGCCAGCACCCTGGGACAGGCGAACACTGAAGCTTTCTTT.